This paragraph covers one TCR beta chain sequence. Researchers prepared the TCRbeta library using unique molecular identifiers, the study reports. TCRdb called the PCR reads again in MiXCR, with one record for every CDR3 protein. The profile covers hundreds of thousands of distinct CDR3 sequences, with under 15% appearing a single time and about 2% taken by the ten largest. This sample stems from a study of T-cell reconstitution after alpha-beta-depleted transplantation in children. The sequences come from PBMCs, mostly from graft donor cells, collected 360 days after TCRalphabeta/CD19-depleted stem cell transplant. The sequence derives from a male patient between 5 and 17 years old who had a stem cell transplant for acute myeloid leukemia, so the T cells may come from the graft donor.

In DNA form, the CDR3 reads TGTGCCAGCAGTTACGCGGGACAGGGGGCGCGGGAGCAGTACTTC. Translation gives CASSYAGQGAREQYF. This chain joins TRBV6-2 or TRBV6-3 and TRBJ2-7; 12 bases agree with TRBD1. The CDR3 contains 15 residues. CDR1 and CDR2 (germline): MNHEY, SVGEGT. The V gene end was trimmed by 2 bases and the J gene end by 7 bases; junction bases not matched to a gene: 6.